This TCR beta chain was identified in a study of CD8 T cells in ankylosing spondylitis. Trimming took off 4 bases at V and 4 bases at J, with 14 bases between the two ends. The V gene's germline CDR1 is SGDLS and CDR2 YYNGEE. The CDR3 is made up of 14 amino acids. Molecular-barcoded quantitative 5'-RACE produced these TCR beta libraries. TCRdb processed the 5' RACE reads anew with MiXCR; each CDR3 protein has one entry. The table has fewer than 30,000 distinct CDR3 sequences, about 2.5% seen once. This clonotype came up many times. The specimen was blood, either unsorted or a sorted T cell fraction (not recorded which). V is TRBV9 and J is TRBJ1-2; a weak D match, TRBD1 (6 bases). The receptor comes from a female donor with ankylosing spondylitis or in good health (not recorded which). CDR3 sequence (DNA): TGTGCCAGCAGCTCAATGACAGGACTCTATGGCTACACCTTC. Its protein is CASSSMTGLYGYTF. Using reference TRBV9 and TRBJ1-2 for the parts outside the CDR3, the full variable domain is DSGVTQTPKHLITATGQRVTLRCSPRSGDLSVYWYQQSLDQGLQFLIQYYNGEERAKGNILERFSAQQFPDLHSELNLSSLELGDSALYFCASSSMTGLYGYTFGSGTRLTVV.